This section outlines one T cell receptor beta chain sequence together with its context. The antigen this receptor binds is unknown. Qualities for individual bases were not recorded, and no much larger clone is one base off. From a lookup of the germline V gene, CDR1 and CDR2 are MNHEY and SVGAGI. Ends trimmed: V by 5 bases, J by 7 bases; bases unmatched to a gene: 8. The CDR3 spans 15 residues, from the cysteine through the phenylalanine. Kept here is only the CDR3 DNA, which spans 45 bases and is read in frame from base 1. This record belongs to a study of T cells after posttransplantation cyclophosphamide (dated by TCRdb to 2016 to 2017). Regarding the study in general: The study tracked T cell repertoire reconstitution by TRB sequencing after myeloablative bone marrow transplantation using posttransplantation cyclophosphamide as GVHD prophylaxis. Antigen receptor sequencing covered samples from approximately 38 PTCy-treated patients and 16 of their related bone marrow donors. Blood from all 35 or so PTCy patients with 1-year posttransplant specimens was subjected to TRB sequencing. Up to 3 additional blood samples from 2 to 5.2 years after transplant were also TRB-sequenced in 3 patients, as was pretransplant blood from a handful of patients. Because TRA and TRB clonality correlated tightly in roughly 10 samples, the subsequent TCR analyses were limited to TRB only. Public TRB sequences were checked against a database of over 3,500 sequences associated with responses to pathogens, tumor antigens, self-antigens and alloantigens. Broader findings and caveats from the paper: Donor-recipient similarity was low at 1-2 months but increased during the first year, and donor CD8+ memory clones often dominated later blood repertoires. Across under 50 patients, recipient CMV seropositivity and CMV reactivation were highly associated with TRB clonality; PTCy diversity was similar to CNI/methotrexate controls. The TRB repertoires of T cells infiltrating skin or the GI tract showed only limited overlap with the TRB repertoires found in blood.

Genomic DNA was used for TRB sequencing, which was performed with the immunoSEQ assay at survey resolution or with the hsTCRB kit. Turning to the authors' computational methods: The immunoSEQ software handled the initial read processing, while the LymphoSeq R package was used for the repertoire analyses. Clonality was computed as 1 minus normalized Shannon entropy, and a Gini coefficient was also calculated for each TRB dataset. Phenotypes of unsorted samples were inferred by mapping TRB sequences from sorted subsets of the recipient or donor onto unsorted samples of the same recipient. The table was pulled from immuneACCESS by TCRdb, which kept in-frame rearrangements only. Such tables lose some clones; where checked, under half of the loss comes from unresolved V genes, and the rest has no known cause. V and J calls and clone size follow that table, whereas D and trimming were derived from the DNA. Here the sample has tens of thousands of clones; roughly 93% occur a single time. Approximately 2.7% of the sample lies in the top ten.

Related bone marrow donors provided peripheral blood samples on the day of marrow donation. Peripheral blood and bone marrow mononuclear cells were isolated by Ficoll-Hypaque density centrifugation and cryopreserved. Sequenced material: PBMCs. The sequence came from a woman between 25 and 40 years old in good health and a related stem cell transplant donor. The sequence is built from TRBV6-5 and TRBJ2-5; the junction holds 12 bases that match TRBD2. The sequenced DNA is TGTGCCAGCAGTACTACTAGCGGGGGGCGGGGGACCCAGTACTTC. Its translation is CASSTTSGGRGTQYF.